This TCR beta chain was obtained from a study of CD8+CD57+ T cells in acquired aplastic anemia. As for the study in general: Recorded DNA amounts for sorted CD4+ and CD8+ cells had an average of about 3.5 ug.

Germline CDR1 is SGHRS and CDR2 is YFSETQ. The CDR3 extends over 15 amino acids. The J segment lost 1 base and the V segment lost 3 bases, leaving 6 bases of the junction unmatched. A single count supports this clonotype. Profiling that covered TCR beta VDJ and CDR3 relied on genomic DNA as its template. TCRdb fed the reads into MiXCR, producing one record per CDR3 protein. The data contain roughly 420,000 distinct CDR3 sequences, about two thirds of them singletons. This TCR derives from a human donor in good health, serving as a control. This chain links TRBV5-1 with TRBJ2-5; 7 bases are a match to TRBD1. The sample consisted of sorted CD4+, CD8+, or CD8+CD57+ T cells (not recorded which) from PBMCs. The DNA of the CDR3 is TGCGCCAGCAGCTATACCCAGGGGGTCCAAGAGACCCAGTACTTC. Encoded protein: CASSYTQGVQETQYF.